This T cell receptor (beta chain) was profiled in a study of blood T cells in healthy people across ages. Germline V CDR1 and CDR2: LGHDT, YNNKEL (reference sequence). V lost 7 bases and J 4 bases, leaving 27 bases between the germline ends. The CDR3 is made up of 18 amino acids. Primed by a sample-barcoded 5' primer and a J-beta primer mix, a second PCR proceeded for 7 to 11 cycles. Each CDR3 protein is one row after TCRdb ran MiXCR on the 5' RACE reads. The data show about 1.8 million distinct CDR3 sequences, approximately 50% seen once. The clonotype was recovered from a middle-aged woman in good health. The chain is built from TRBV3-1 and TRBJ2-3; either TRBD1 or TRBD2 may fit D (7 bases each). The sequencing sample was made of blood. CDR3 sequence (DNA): TGTGCCAGCACCTCAAGAATGCGAGGGGGCGGGGGCTCAGATACGCAGTATTTT. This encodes CASTSRMRGGGGSDTQYF.